The 16 T cell receptor beta chains presented below share a single source sample, sequenced in a study of graft-versus-host responses after intestinal transplantation. This table comes from immunoSEQ multiplex PCR, and its TCRdb copy is limited to in-frame clones, with some not included. The sample holds about 89,000 clones, about 92% seen once. These receptors' targets are unknown. Material: unstimulated CD8+ T cells sorted from spleen or lymph node cells, obtained before intestinal transplant. These receptors were obtained from a human donor who received an intestinal transplant.

The chain couples TRBV6-6 to TRBJ1-5; TRBD1 is a possible D gene (5 bases). Germline loops: CDR1 MNHNY, CDR2 SVGAGI (reference sequence). V was clipped by 7 bases and J by 0 bases, with 13 bases between them. This CDR3 has 15 residues. The CDR3 DNA is TGTGCCAGCACAGTGGCGGGGGGTAGCAATCAGCCCCAGCATTTT. Encoded protein: CASTVAGGSNQPQHF.

This chain connects TRBV29-1 to TRBJ2-4; TRBD1 agrees at 9 bases. CDR1 is SQVTM and CDR2 is ANQGSEA in the germline V gene. The CDR3 is made up of 15 amino acids. With V trimmed by 7 bases and J by 6 bases, 13 bases remained unmatched. DNA of the CDR3: TGCAGCGCGGCCCCCTTCCCGGGACAGGGAAACATTCAGTACTTC. Its protein is CSAAPFPGQGNIQYF. The full variable domain, with the rest looked up from reference TRBV29-1 and TRBJ2-4, is SAVISQKPSRDICQRGTSLTIQCQVDSQVTMMFWYRQQPGQSLTLIATANQGSEATYESGFVIDKFPISRPNLTFSTLTVSNMSPEDSSIYLCSAAPFPGQGNIQYFGAGTRLSVL.

The chain uses TRBV7-2 and TRBJ2-5, with D maybe TRBD1 (6 bases). From germline, CDR1 is SGHTA and CDR2 FQGNSA. This CDR3 contains 14 residues. The ends were cut back, 3 bases at V and 2 bases at J, with 10 bases in the middle. CDR3 loop: CASSFRTEQETQYF. The CDR3, as DNA: TGTGCCAGCAGCTTCCGGACAGAGCAAGAGACCCAGTACTTC. Based on the CDR3 plus reference TRBV7-2 and TRBJ2-5, the full variable domain is GAGVSQSPSNKVTEKGKDVELRCDPISGHTALYWYRQSLGQGLEFLIYFQGNSAPDKSGLPSDRFSAERTGGSVSTLTIQRTQQEDSAVYLCASSFRTEQETQYFGPGTRLLVL.

The CDR3 coding sequence is TGCGCCAGCAGCGTCTACCTTCGGGGGACCGGGGAGCTGTTTTTT. Protein product: CASSVYLRGTGELFF. The chain links TRBV4-1 to TRBJ2-2; D perhaps matches TRBD2 (6 bases). This CDR3 region has 15 residues. Germline CDR1 MGHRA, CDR2 YSYEKL. Deletions cut 5 bases from V and 5 bases from J, with 15 bases between.

For the CDR3, the DNA is TGCGCCATGGCCCTGATCTTGAACACTGAAGCTTTCTTT. It is translated as CAMALILNTEAFF. The chain carries TRBV4-3 and TRBJ1-1; D not resolved. V was shortened by 10 bases and J by 0 bases, with 12 bases between the two germline ends. CDR1 LGHNA and CDR2 YSLEER come from the germline V gene. The CDR3 is made up of 13 amino acids.

V usage is TRBV4-3 and J usage is TRBJ1-1; 7 bases map to TRBD1. This CDR3 is 14 amino acids long. In germline, CDR1 is LGHNA, CDR2 YSLEER. Trimming at V came to 4 bases and at J to 4 bases, leaving 6 bases not matched to a gene. CDR3 sequence: CASSLYRGGTEAFF. CDR3 in DNA: TGCGCCAGCAGCCTCTACAGGGGAGGCACTGAAGCTTTCTTT.

Worth noting for this clone: At one of its ends the junction is not consistent with the germline gene, which may arise from a read error. The V call is TRBV4-3, the J call TRBJ1-1; D uncertain. There are 16 residues in the CDR3. CDR1 is LGHNA, CDR2 YSLEER, per germline. The DNA of the CDR3 is TGCGTCAGCAGCCAAGGTTCGGGTTTTGTTAACACTGAAGCTTTCTTT. Translated, it gives CVSSQGSGFVNTEAFF.

V and J are TRBV25-1 and TRBJ1-4; 10 bases are a match to TRBD1. This CDR3 has 15 amino acids. Germline loops: CDR1 MGHDK, CDR2 SYGVNS. The ends lost 4 bases at V and 8 bases at J; junction bases unmatched: 7. The CDR3 loop is CASSVGQGVSEKLFF. CDR3 DNA sequence: TGTGCCAGCAGTGTAGGACAGGGGGTTTCCGAAAAACTGTTTTTT.

V usage is TRBV7-2 and J usage is TRBJ2-2; 15 bases line up with TRBD2. The CDR3 extends over 18 amino acids. Germline V gene lookup returns CDR1 SGHTA and CDR2 FQGNSA. V was clipped by 4 bases and J by 2 bases; unmatched bases: 5. This CDR3 is CASSSLGLAGGNTGELFF. In DNA form, the CDR3 reads TGTGCCAGCAGCTCTCTGGGACTAGCGGGGGGCAACACCGGGGAGCTGTTTTTT.

The genes are TRBV7-9 and TRBJ2-7; 7 bases are shared with TRBD1. Germline V gives CDR1 SEHNR, CDR2 FQNEAQ (reference sequence). V dropped 4 bases and J dropped 6; count of bases not matched to a gene: 6. This CDR3 has 13 amino acids. The CDR3 protein is CASSSGQSFEQYF. The CDR3 DNA follows: TGTGCCAGCAGCTCGGGACAGTCGTTCGAGCAGTACTTC.

This chain joins TRBV7-9 and TRBJ2-1, with TRBD2 matching over 10 bases. The CDR3 spans 19 residues. Trimming at V came to 5 bases and at J to 4 bases, leaving 17 bases not matched to a gene. Germline V gene sequence: CDR1 SEHNR, CDR2 FQNEAQ (reference sequence). This CDR3 is CASSPREAGGQYIYNEQFF. DNA for the CDR3: TGTGCCAGCAGCCCCCGAGAAGCGGGGGGGCAGTACATTTACAATGAGCAGTTCTTC.

This clone was recorded once. The V call is TRBV7-2, the J call TRBJ2-3; the match to TRBD2 covers 12 bases. The V gene end was trimmed by 5 bases and the J gene end by 2 bases; junction bases not matched to a gene: 8. The germline CDR1 and CDR2 sequences are SGHTA and FQGNSA. CDR3 size: 17 residues. CDR3 coding DNA: TGTGCCAGCAGCCCAAGGACTAGCGGGACTCTCACAGATACGCAGTATTTT. It codes for CASSPRTSGTLTDTQYF.

This clone showed up just once. V and J are TRBV6-5 and TRBJ2-7, with D perhaps TRBD1 (6 bases). The ends were cut back, 8 bases at V and 3 bases at J, with 8 bases in the middle. CDR1 is MNHEY, CDR2 SVGAGI, per germline. The CDR3 has 11 amino acids. Here the CDR3 DNA reads TGTGCCAGCCAGACAGGCTACGAGCAGTACTTC. This gives the protein CASQTGYEQYF.

The chain carries TRBV30 and TRBJ1-3; maybe TRBD1 (5 bases). The CDR3 totals 14 residues. Germline values: CDR1 GTSNPN, CDR2 SVGIG (reference sequence). The V end was cut by 3 bases, the J end by 4 bases, with 13 bases between. CDR3 DNA sequence: TGTGCCTGGAGCGGCGGGACGGACGGAAACACCATATATTTT. It codes for CAWSGGTDGNTIYF.

This clone appeared a single time. The genes are TRBV2 and TRBJ1-1; TRBD1 matches at 8 bases. The V segment lost 1 base and the J segment 11 bases; nucleotides outside the gene matches: 6. Germline CDR1 is SNHLY and CDR2 is FYNNEI. This CDR3 has 13 amino acids. The CDR3 nucleotides are TGTGCCAGCAGTGAAGGGACAGGGCTAAAGGCTTTCTTT. It yields the protein CASSEGTGLKAFF.

The chain carries TRBV2 and TRBJ2-2, with 11 positions matching TRBD2. J lost 3 bases, V lost 3 bases, and 9 bases had no gene match. Germline V gene lookup returns CDR1 SNHLY and CDR2 FYNNEI. This CDR3 is 18 amino acids long. Here the CDR3 reads CASSEPGLADIYTGELFF. As DNA, the CDR3 is TGTGCCAGCAGTGAGCCGGGACTAGCGGACATCTACACCGGGGAGCTGTTTTTT.